What follows are 7 T cell receptor beta chains derived from one specimen sequenced in a study of blood T cell repertoires in COVID-19. Method: immunoSEQ multiplex PCR; TCRdb's copy keeps in-frame clones and lacks some. The table lists some 370,000 clones, roughly 87% of them singletons. The material sequenced was PBMCs or T cells enriched from blood (not recorded which). All receptors come from a woman aged 45-60 years who had recovered from COVID-19.

The V call is TRBV2, the J call TRBJ2-1; tentative D call: TRBD1 (6 bases). The CDR3 covers 12 residues. Trimming took 7 bases from V and 7 from J, leaving 11 bases between them. Germline V gives CDR1 SNHLY, CDR2 FYNNEI. CDR3 nucleotides: TGTGCCAGCAACTGGGGGCATAATGAGCAGTTCTTC. Its translation is CASNWGHNEQFF.

This chain joins TRBV5-1 and TRBJ2-7; D unclear. V was trimmed by 3 bases and J by 6 bases, leaving 4 bases between them. The CDR3 totals 10 residues. Germline V CDR1 and CDR2: SGHRS, YFSETQ. CDR3: CASSSLEQYF. The DNA of the CDR3 is TGCGCCAGCAGCTCACTCGAGCAGTACTTC.

To note about this clone: Germline and junction disagree at one end, which may indicate a read error. The chain is built from TRBV3-1 (or the pseudogene TRBV3-2) and TRBJ1-1; no clear D. The CDR3 loop spans 13 amino acids. Germline CDR1 LGHDT, CDR2 YNNKEL (reference sequence). This chain's CDR3 is CASSLDLKTEAFF. The CDR3 region has the DNA TGTGCCAGCAGCCTGGACTTGAAGACTGAAGCTTTCTTT.

The gene calls are TRBV9 and TRBJ2-6, with a tentative D call TRBD2 (6 bases). The CDR3 is 17 residues long. The V gene lost 4 bases and the J gene lost 2 bases, with 16 bases spanning the gap. Germline V lookup: CDR1 SGDLS, CDR2 YYNGEE. The CDR3 DNA reads TGTGCCAGCAGCCCAAATGTGGTAGCGGCTGGGGCCAACGTCCTGACTTTC. Protein sequence: CASSPNVVAAGANVLTF.

The rearrangement uses TRBV20-1 and TRBJ2-1; 8 nucleotides agree with TRBD1. The length of the CDR3 is 14 residues. The V gene end was trimmed by 3 bases and the J gene end by 12 bases; junction bases not matched to a gene: 13. Germline V gives CDR1 DFQATT, CDR2 SNEGSKA (reference sequence). The CDR3 region has the DNA TGCAGTGCTAGTGAGCTAGCTGCAGGACAGGGGCAGTTCTTC. Its translation is CSASELAAGQGQFF.

This clone was counted a single time. This sequence joins TRBV12-3 or TRBV12-4 and TRBJ2-5; TRBD1 agrees at 8 bases. V shed 2 bases, J shed 5 bases, and the junction held 1 base outside the gene matches. This CDR3 has 13 amino acids. DNA for the CDR3: TGTGCCAGCAGTTTACAGGGGGCCGAGACCCAGTACTTC. Protein: CASSLQGAETQYF.

The V and J genes are TRBV9 and TRBJ2-5; 8 positions agree with TRBD2. This CDR3 is 15 amino acids long. With 1 base clipped from V and 5 bases from J, the junction kept 7 bases outside the gene matches. In germline, CDR1 is SGDLS, CDR2 YYNGEE. The chain's CDR3 is CASSVSSGGRETQYF. The CDR3 region has the DNA TGTGCCAGCAGCGTAAGCAGCGGGGGAAGGGAGACCCAGTACTTC.